The rows below give T cell receptor beta chains drawn from one sample of a study of radiation and T cells in renal cell carcinoma. Assay used: immunoSEQ multiplex PCR; TCRdb lists only in-frame clones, some missing. The table has 100,000 or so clones, 80% to 90% seen once; the top ten hold almost 8%. The specimen comprised blood, sampled from a patient whose treatment included radiotherapy and nephrectomy. The receptors come from a man aged 50 to 59 with renal cell carcinoma. The CDR3 runs from the conserved cysteine through the conserved F or W. D genes are given only for firm matches. Clone size is stated in some rows and not others, as once, few, many or a class when expanded.

DNA	CDR3	size	D	V	J
TGTGCCAGCAGCTTGGGAGGAGTAGGTTACGAAGCGCAGTATTTT	CASSLGGVGYEAQYF	few	.	TRBV5-4	TRBJ2-3
TGCGCCAGCAGCTTGGCAGGGGAAGGAAAGACCCAGTACTTC	CASSLAGEGKTQYF	once	.	TRBV5-1	TRBJ2-5
TGCGCCAGCAGCCCTGGGGGAGGGGGACAAGAGACCCAGTACTTC	CASSPGGGGQETQYF	.	.	TRBV5-1	TRBJ2-5
TGTGCCAGCAGCGTAGGAACGGGAGACCCCACAGATACGCAGTATTTT	CASSVGTGDPTDTQYF	once	.	TRBV9	TRBJ2-3
TGTGCCAGCAGTTACCGGGAGCCCACAGATACGCAGTATTTT	CASSYREPTDTQYF	.	.	TRBV6-5	TRBJ2-3
TGTGCCAGCAGCTTAGTATTTGCGGGGGCAGACGAGCAGTACTTC	CASSLVFAGADEQYF	.	.	TRBV7-2	TRBJ2-7
TGCAGCGTTGAAAATACAGGGTACGAGCAGTACTTC	CSVENTGYEQYF	.	.	TRBV29-1	TRBJ2-7
TGTGCCAGCACCGAGGACAGTACGAACACCGGGGAGCTGTTTTTT	CASTEDSTNTGELFF	.	.	TRBV2	TRBJ2-2
TGCGCCAGCAGCCCCGCGATGGCCTCTAGCACAGATACGCAGTATTTT	CASSPAMASSTDTQYF	.	.	TRBV5-1	TRBJ2-3
TGTGCCAGCAGCTTAGCGCAGAGGGAACGGCAGTACTTC	CASSLAQRERQYF	.	.	TRBV7-9	TRBJ2-7
TGTGCCAGCAGCCAAGATTACAGAGGCAATCAGCCCCAGCATTTT	CASSQDYRGNQPQHF	.	.	TRBV4-2	TRBJ1-5
TGTGCCAGCAGTCCGGAACCTCCGGGGCGGACTGGCTACACCTTC	CASSPEPPGRTGYTF	.	.	TRBV27	TRBJ1-2
TGCGCCAGCACCTCAGGTCCAGCTCTTACTTATGGCTACACCTTC	CASTSGPALTYGYTF	.	.	TRBV5-1	TRBJ1-2
TGTGCCAGTCAATCGGGACGGAGCTCTGGGGCCAACGTCCTGACTTTC	CASQSGRSSGANVLTF	.	.	TRBV9	TRBJ2-6
TGTGCCAGCAGGGCGAATGGGGTCGGGGGTACCCAGTACTTC	CASRANGVGGTQYF	.	.	TRBV2	TRBJ2-5
TGTGCCAGCTCCCCCAACGGAGCAACCACAGATACGCAGTATTTT	CASSPNGATTDTQYF	.	.	TRBV18	TRBJ2-3
TGCGCCAGCAGCTTATCGTACGTCCAAGAGACCCAGTACTTC	CASSLSYVQETQYF	.	.	TRBV5-1	TRBJ2-5
TGTGCCAGCAGTGCGACTAGGGCCTACGAGCAGTACTTC	CASSATRAYEQYF	.	.	TRBV6-1	TRBJ2-7
TGTGCCACCAGCAGATCCGGGGGAGGGGGCTACTACGAGCAGTACTTC	CATSRSGGGGYYEQYF	once	.	TRBV15	TRBJ2-7
TGTGCCACCAAATCTGCGAGGGGTCGAGACAATGAGCAGTTCTTC	CATKSARGRDNEQFF	.	.	TRBV27	TRBJ2-1
TGTGCCAGCCGCCCGACAGGATTCTACGAGCAGTACTTC	CASRPTGFYEQYF	.	.	TRBV19	TRBJ2-7
TGTGCCAGCAGCCGTCCCGGGACGGGGACTAGTGGCTACACCTTC	CASSRPGTGTSGYTF	.	.	TRBV6-5	TRBJ1-2
TGTGCCAGCAGCCTCGGACAGGGTATGATTTCAGATACGCAGTATTTT	CASSLGQGMISDTQYF	few	TRBD1	TRBV5-4	TRBJ2-3
TGTGCCAGCAGTTTGACTGTAAATAACTATGGCTACACCTTC	CASSLTVNNYGYTF	.	.	TRBV28	TRBJ1-2
TGTGCCAGCAGCTTAGAAGGGGGGCGAGCTTTCTTT	CASSLEGGRAFF	.	.	TRBV7-9	TRBJ1-1
TGTGCCAGCAGCTTGGGGGGTTGGTGGAGGGAGTCTCCAGACTACAATGAGCAGTTCTTC	CASSLGGWWRESPDYNEQFF	.	.	TRBV7-8	TRBJ2-1
TGTGCCAGCAGCACCCGGACAGGGGGCGATCAGCCCCAGCATTTT	CASSTRTGGDQPQHF	.	TRBD1	TRBV5-5	TRBJ1-5
TGTGCCAGCAGCCAAGGACAGGGTGACACTGAAGCTTTCTTT	CASSQGQGDTEAFF	.	TRBD1	TRBV4-2	TRBJ1-1
TGTGCCAGCAGATCAGGGACAGGGATGTACAATGAGCAGTTCTTC	CASRSGTGMYNEQFF	.	TRBD1	TRBV5-4	TRBJ2-1
TGTGCCAGCTCACCTTCCGGGGGGGCGTACGGCTACACCTTC	CASSPSGGAYGYTF	.	.	TRBV18	TRBJ1-2
TGTGCCATCAGTGGCGGGGCACAAGAGACCCAGTACTTC	CAISGGAQETQYF	.	.	TRBV10-3	TRBJ2-5
TGTGCCAGCAGCGGACGGGAAACTAATGAAAAACTGTTTTTT	CASSGRETNEKLFF	.	.	TRBV7-9	TRBJ1-4
TGTGCCAGCAGCCAAGAACTCCACCGCCGGGGGGGGAGCACTGAAGCTTTCTTT	CASSQELHRRGGSTEAFF	once	.	TRBV4-2	TRBJ1-1
TGCGCCAGCAGTGAGTCTCCTTTCCCTGGAAACACCATATATTTT	CASSESPFPGNTIYF	.	.	TRBV10-2	TRBJ1-3
TGTGCCAGCAGCTTAGAGGCGGGAGTAATAAATGAGCAGTTCTTC	CASSLEAGVINEQFF	.	TRBD2	TRBV7-8	TRBJ2-1
TGTGCCAGTGCAGGGAACACTGAAGCTTTCTTT	CASAGNTEAFF	few	.	TRBV19	TRBJ1-1
TGTGCCAGCAGCTCCACAGGGGGCAGGTACGAGCAGTACTTC	CASSSTGGRYEQYF	.	TRBD1	TRBV5-5	TRBJ2-7
TGTGCCAGCTCACCAGTTTCCGGATCGGGCGAGCAGTACTTC	CASSPVSGSGEQYF	.	.	TRBV27	TRBJ2-7
TGCGCCAGCAGCCAAGATCCCCGCCGTTCTAACTATGGCTACACCTTC	CASSQDPRRSNYGYTF	.	.	TRBV4-1	TRBJ1-2
TGTGCCATCAGCAAGACAGGGGGCAGGTATAGCAATCAGCCCCAGCATTTT	CAISKTGGRYSNQPQHF	.	TRBD1	TRBV10-3	TRBJ1-5
TGCGCCAGCAGCCAAGATCTCGGGACACCTTTTGGGGGCTACACCTTC	CASSQDLGTPFGGYTF	.	.	TRBV4-3	TRBJ1-2
TGCGCCAGCAGCCAAGGGAATAGCGGGGGCACAGATACGCAGTATTTT	CASSQGNSGGTDTQYF	.	TRBD2	TRBV4-1	TRBJ2-3
TGTGCCAGCAGGTCCGGGACAGGGACTCAGCCCCAGCATTTT	CASRSGTGTQPQHF	.	TRBD1	TRBV6-5	TRBJ1-5
TGTGCCAGCAGTCATAATCCATCCCGGGGATACAATGAGCAGTTCTTC	CASSHNPSRGYNEQFF	.	.	TRBV28	TRBJ2-1